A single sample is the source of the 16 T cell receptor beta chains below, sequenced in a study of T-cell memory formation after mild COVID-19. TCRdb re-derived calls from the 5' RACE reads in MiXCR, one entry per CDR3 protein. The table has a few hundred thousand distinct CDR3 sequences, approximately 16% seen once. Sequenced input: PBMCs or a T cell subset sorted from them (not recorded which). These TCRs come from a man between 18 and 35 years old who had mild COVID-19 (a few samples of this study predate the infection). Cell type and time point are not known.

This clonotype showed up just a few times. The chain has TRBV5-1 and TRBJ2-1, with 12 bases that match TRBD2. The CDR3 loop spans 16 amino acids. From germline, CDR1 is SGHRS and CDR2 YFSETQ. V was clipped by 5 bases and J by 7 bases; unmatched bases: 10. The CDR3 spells CASRLIPGLAGNEQFF. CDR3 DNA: TGCGCCAGCAGGTTAATACCGGGACTAGCGGGTAATGAGCAGTTCTTC.

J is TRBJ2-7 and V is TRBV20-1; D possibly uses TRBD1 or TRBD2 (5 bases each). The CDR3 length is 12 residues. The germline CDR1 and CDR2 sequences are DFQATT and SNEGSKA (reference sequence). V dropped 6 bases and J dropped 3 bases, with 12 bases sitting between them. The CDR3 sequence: CSAPGRNYEQYV. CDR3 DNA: TGCAGTGCCCCGGGACGGAACTACGAGCAGTACGTC.

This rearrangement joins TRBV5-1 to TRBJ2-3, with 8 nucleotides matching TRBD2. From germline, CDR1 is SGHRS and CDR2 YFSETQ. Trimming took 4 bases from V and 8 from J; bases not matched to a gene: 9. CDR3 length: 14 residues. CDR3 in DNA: TGCGCCAGCAGCCGCGACGGGGGGGTCGGTACGCAGTATTTT. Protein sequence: CASSRDGGVGTQYF. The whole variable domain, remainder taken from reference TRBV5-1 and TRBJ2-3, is KAGVTQTPRYLIKTRGQQVTLSCSPISGHRSVSWYQQTPGQGLQFLFEYFSETQRNKGNFPGRFSGRQFSNSRSEMNVSTLELGDSALYLCASSRDGGVGTQYFGPGTRLTVL.

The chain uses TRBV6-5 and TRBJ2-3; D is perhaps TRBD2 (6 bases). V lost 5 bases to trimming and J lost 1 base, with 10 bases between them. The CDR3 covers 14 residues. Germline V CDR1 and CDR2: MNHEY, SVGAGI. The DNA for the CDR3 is TGTGCCAGCAGTAACCAGCGGGGCACAGATACGCAGTATTTT. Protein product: CASSNQRGTDTQYF.

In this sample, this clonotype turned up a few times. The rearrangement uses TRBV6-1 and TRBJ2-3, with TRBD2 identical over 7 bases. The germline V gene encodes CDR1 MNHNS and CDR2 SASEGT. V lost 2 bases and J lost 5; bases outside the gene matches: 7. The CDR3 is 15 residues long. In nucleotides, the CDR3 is TGTGCCAGCAGTGAAAGGGGCCCTAGCGGAGATACGCAGTATTTT. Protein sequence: CASSERGPSGDTQYF.

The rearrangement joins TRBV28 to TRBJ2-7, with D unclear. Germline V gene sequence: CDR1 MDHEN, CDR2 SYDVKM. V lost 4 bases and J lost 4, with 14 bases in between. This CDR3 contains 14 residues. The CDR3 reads CASSSVTIRYEQYV. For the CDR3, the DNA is TGTGCCAGCAGTTCGGTTACTATCCGGTACGAGCAGTACGTC.

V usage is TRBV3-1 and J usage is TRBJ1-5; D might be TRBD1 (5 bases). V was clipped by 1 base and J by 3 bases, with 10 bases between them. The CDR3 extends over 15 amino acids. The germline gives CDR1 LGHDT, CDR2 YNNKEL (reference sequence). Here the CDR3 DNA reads TGTGCCAGCAGCCAAGGGGCAGGGAACAATCAGCCCCAGCATTTT. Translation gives CASSQGAGNNQPQHF.

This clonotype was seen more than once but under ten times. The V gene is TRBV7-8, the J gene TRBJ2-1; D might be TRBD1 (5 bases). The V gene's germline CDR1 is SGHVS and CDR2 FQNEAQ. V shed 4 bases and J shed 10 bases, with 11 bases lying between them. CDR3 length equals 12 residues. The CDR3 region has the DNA TGTGCCAGCAGCTCGAGTAAGGGGGAGCAGTTCTTC. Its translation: CASSSSKGEQFF.

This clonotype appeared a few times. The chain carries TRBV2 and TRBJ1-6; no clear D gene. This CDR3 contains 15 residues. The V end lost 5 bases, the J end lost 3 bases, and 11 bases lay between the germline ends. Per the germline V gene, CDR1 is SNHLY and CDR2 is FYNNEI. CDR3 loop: CASSLRTVYNSPLHF. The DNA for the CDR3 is TGTGCCAGCAGTCTCCGGACGGTCTATAATTCACCCCTCCACTTT.

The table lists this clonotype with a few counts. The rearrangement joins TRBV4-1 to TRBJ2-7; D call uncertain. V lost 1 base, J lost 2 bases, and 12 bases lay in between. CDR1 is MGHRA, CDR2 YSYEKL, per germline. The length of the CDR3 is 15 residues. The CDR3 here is CASSQASTFTYEQYF. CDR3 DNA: TGCGCCAGCAGCCAAGCATCAACCTTCACCTACGAGCAGTACTTC.

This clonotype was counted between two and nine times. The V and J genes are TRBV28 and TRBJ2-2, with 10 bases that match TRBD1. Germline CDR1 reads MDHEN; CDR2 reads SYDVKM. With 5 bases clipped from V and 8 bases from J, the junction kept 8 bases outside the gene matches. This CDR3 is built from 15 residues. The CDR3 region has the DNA TGTGCCAGCAGTCTTCAGACAGGGGGCAGGGGGGAGCTGTTTTTT. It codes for CASSLQTGGRGELFF.

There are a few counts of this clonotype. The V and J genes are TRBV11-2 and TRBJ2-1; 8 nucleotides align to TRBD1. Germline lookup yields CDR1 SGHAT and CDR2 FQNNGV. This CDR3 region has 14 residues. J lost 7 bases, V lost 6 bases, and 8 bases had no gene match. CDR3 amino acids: CASSGRGRQNEQFF. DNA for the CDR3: TGTGCCAGCAGTGGCAGGGGGCGGCAGAATGAGCAGTTCTTC.

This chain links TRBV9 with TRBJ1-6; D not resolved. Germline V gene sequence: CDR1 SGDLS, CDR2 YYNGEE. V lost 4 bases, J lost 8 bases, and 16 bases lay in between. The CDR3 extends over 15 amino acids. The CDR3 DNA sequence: TGTGCCAGCAGCCCGTCGGCCACGGAGTATTCACCCCTCCACTTT. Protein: CASSPSATEYSPLHF.

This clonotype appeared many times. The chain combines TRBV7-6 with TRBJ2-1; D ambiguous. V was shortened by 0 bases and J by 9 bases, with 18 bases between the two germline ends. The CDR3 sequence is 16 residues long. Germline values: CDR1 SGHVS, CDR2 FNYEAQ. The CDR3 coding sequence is TGTGCCAGCAGCTTAGCGCCTTCGGCAACGGGCCTTGAGCAGTTCTTC. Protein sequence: CASSLAPSATGLEQFF.

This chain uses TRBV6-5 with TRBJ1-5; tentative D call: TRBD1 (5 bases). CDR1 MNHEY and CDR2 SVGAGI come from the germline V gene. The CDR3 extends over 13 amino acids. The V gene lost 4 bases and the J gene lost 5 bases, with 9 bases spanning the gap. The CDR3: CASSLDTYQPQHF. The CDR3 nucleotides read TGTGCCAGCAGTTTGGACACATATCAGCCCCAGCATTTT.

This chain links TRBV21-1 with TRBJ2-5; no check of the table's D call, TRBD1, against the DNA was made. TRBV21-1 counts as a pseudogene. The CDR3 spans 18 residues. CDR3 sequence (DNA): TGTGCCAGCAGCAAAGCGCTAGGAAACAGGGGTTCCGAGGAGACCCAGTACTTC. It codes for CASSKALGNRGSEETQYF.